Listed here are 10 T cell receptor beta chains from one sample, sequenced in a study of CD8+CD57+ T cells in acquired aplastic anemia. An expansion of CD8+CD57+ cells by flow cytometry had been shown in patients chosen for sequencing. TCR beta VDJ and CDR3 were profiled, and genomic DNA was the template. TCRdb used MiXCR to reprocess the reads, holding one entry per CDR3 protein. Found here are roughly 61,000 distinct CDR3 sequences, about 56% of them singletons; the top ten hold less than 20%. Sequenced input: sorted CD4+, CD8+, or CD8+CD57+ T cells (not recorded which) from PBMCs. All receptors derive from a human donor with aplastic anemia.

V and J are TRBV27 and TRBJ1-4; 7 bases line up with TRBD1. The CDR3 loop spans 15 amino acids. The V segment lost 4 bases and the J segment 6 bases; nucleotides outside the gene matches: 8. Per the germline V gene, CDR1 is MNHEY and CDR2 is SMNVEV (reference sequence). The chain's CDR3 is CASSSTTGLHEKLFF. The CDR3 DNA is TGTGCCAGCAGTTCAACGACAGGGCTACATGAAAAACTGTTTTTT.

The chain is built from TRBV7-2 and TRBJ2-7; D might be TRBD1 (5 bases). The germline CDR1 and CDR2 sequences are SGHTA and FQGNSA. Trimming took off 3 bases at V and 2 bases at J, with 8 bases between the two ends. The CDR3 extends over 13 amino acids. CDR3 DNA: TGTGCCAGCAGCTTCGACAGAGCCTACGAGCAGTACTTC. It translates to CASSFDRAYEQYF.

The chain recombines TRBV7-3 with TRBJ1-1; D not resolved. The V and J ends lost 5 bases and 6 bases respectively, with 16 bases between them. This CDR3 is built from 14 residues. CDR1 SGHTA and CDR2 FQGTGA come from the germline V gene. The CDR3 reads CASSPSRLSAEAFF. In DNA, the CDR3 is TGTGCCAGCAGCCCAAGCCGTCTTAGCGCTGAAGCTTTCTTT. Variable domain in full (rest from reference TRBV7-3 and TRBJ1-1): GAGVSQTPSNKVTEKGKYVELRCDPISGHTALYWYRQSLGQGPEFLIYFQGTGAADDSGLPNDRFFAVRPEGSVSTLKIQRTERGDSAVYLCASSPSRLSAEAFFGQGTRLTVV.

This clonotype was detected only a few times. This chain connects TRBV29-1 to TRBJ2-7; D possibly corresponds to TRBD2 (6 bases). The CDR3 spans 13 residues. The V end lost 8 bases, the J end lost 3 bases, and 17 bases lay between the germline ends. Germline CDR1 SQVTM, CDR2 ANQGSEA. The CDR3 spells CSFKGFGGYEQYF. For the CDR3, the DNA is TGCAGCTTTAAAGGGTTCGGGGGCTACGAGCAGTACTTC.

This chain joins TRBV4-3 and TRBJ2-2; possibly TRBD2 for D (7 bases). This CDR3 comprises 17 residues. CDR1 is LGHNA, CDR2 YSLEER, per germline. Between the trimmed V and J ends, which lost 3 bases and 0 bases, there was a span of 14 bases. The CDR3 bases are TGCGCCAGCAGCCACAATCCCGGGGGGCCGAACACCGGGGAGCTGTTTTTT. It encodes CASSHNPGGPNTGELFF.

This clonotype was found many times. The genes are TRBV18 and TRBJ1-3; possibly TRBD1 for D (6 bases). The ends were cut back, 3 bases at V and 4 bases at J, with 10 bases in the middle. Germline assignment: CDR1 KGHSH and CDR2 LQKENI. The CDR3 covers 14 residues. This CDR3 is CASSPDRNGNTIYF. DNA of the CDR3: TGTGCCAGCTCACCCGACAGGAACGGAAACACCATATATTTT.

This clonotype was seen repeatedly, ten times or more. The V call is TRBV13, the J call TRBJ2-5, with D perhaps TRBD1 (5 bases). Trimming stripped 5 bases from V and 1 base from J, with 11 bases between. CDR1 is PRHDT and CDR2 is FYEKMQ in the germline V gene (reference sequence). The CDR3 has 14 residues. The CDR3 loop is CASSPWGPQETQYF. The DNA for the CDR3 is TGTGCCAGCAGCCCCTGGGGCCCCCAAGAGACCCAGTACTTC.

V and J are TRBV25-1 and TRBJ1-1, with D perhaps matching TRBD1 (6 bases). There are 15 residues in the CDR3. V was clipped by 4 bases and J by 3 bases, with 15 bases between them. The germline gives CDR1 MGHDK, CDR2 SYGVNS. This CDR3 reads CASSGSGEGDTEAFF. CDR3 DNA: TGTGCCAGCAGTGGAAGTGGGGAGGGGGACACTGAAGCTTTCTTT. Combining the CDR3 with reference TRBV25-1 and TRBJ1-1 gives the whole variable domain EADIYQTPRYLVIGTGKKITLECSQTMGHDKMYWYQQDPGMELHLIHYSYGVNSTEKGDLSSESTVSRIRTEHFPLTLESARPSHTSQYLCASSGSGEGDTEAFFGQGTRLTVV.

The chain uses TRBV7-9 and TRBJ1-4; no clear D. The CDR3 has 13 amino acids. The V gene's germline CDR1 is SEHNR and CDR2 FQNEAQ (reference sequence). V lost 3 bases and J lost 7, with 9 bases in between. In DNA, the CDR3 is TGTGCCAGCAGCTTCCCCATGGCTGAAAAACTGTTTTTT. It yields the protein CASSFPMAEKLFF. Supplemented by reference TRBV7-9 and TRBJ1-4, the full variable domain reads DTGVSQNPRHKITKRGQNVTFRCDPISEHNRLYWYRQTLGQGPEFLTYFQNEAQLEKSRLLSDRFSAERPKGSFSTLEIQRTEQGDSAMYLCASSFPMAEKLFFGSGTQLSVL.

This chain links TRBV7-6 with TRBJ2-3, with 13 bases lining up with TRBD2. This CDR3 contains 16 residues. Germline CDR1 and CDR2: SGHVS and FNYEAQ. Trimming cost V 5 bases and J 2 bases; bases outside gene matches: 4. DNA for the CDR3: TGTGCCAGCAGCATGACTAGCGGGGGGAACACAGATACGCAGTATTTT. It is translated as CASSMTSGGNTDTQYF.